The 2 T cell receptor beta chains below were found in one sample sequenced in a study of blood T cell repertoires in COVID-19. Method: immunoSEQ multiplex PCR; TCRdb's copy keeps in-frame clones and lacks some. Altogether 150,000 to 200,000 clones are present, 70% to 90% being singletons, with the ten largest covering approximately 6.9%. The sample consisted of peripheral blood. The receptor set was obtained from an elderly man with COVID-19, enrolled during active disease.

The genes are TRBV2 and TRBJ2-7, with D possibly being TRBD1 (5 bases). The germline V gene has CDR1 SNHLY and CDR2 FYNNEI. V dropped 7 bases and J dropped 0 bases, with 13 bases sitting between them. This CDR3 has 14 amino acids. The CDR3 sequence: CASKGQGPSYEQYF. CDR3 in DNA: TGTGCCAGCAAGGGGCAGGGTCCCTCCTACGAGCAGTACTTC.

The chain combines TRBV13 with TRBJ2-7; TRBD1 might be the D (6 bases). The CDR3 contains 14 residues. The V gene's germline CDR1 is PRHDT and CDR2 FYEKMQ (reference sequence). V gave up 8 bases and J gave up 2 bases, with 16 bases separating them. The CDR3 region is CASSVRGQTYEQYF. The DNA for the CDR3 is TGTGCCAGCTCGGTCAGGGGCCAAACCTACGAGCAGTACTTC. Drawing the rest from reference TRBV13 and TRBJ2-7, the complete variable domain is AAGVIQSPRHLIKEKRETATLKCYPIPRHDTVYWYQQGPGQDPQFLISFYEKMQSDKGSIPDRFSAQQFSDYHSELNMSSLELGDSALYFCASSVRGQTYEQYFGPGTRLTVT.